This passage covers 16 T cell receptor beta chains from one sample sequenced in a study of T cell changes during pregnancy in multiple sclerosis. Profiling relied on immunoSEQ multiplex PCR, and the TCRdb table lists in-frame clones only, not all of them. The sample holds about 40,000 clones, approximately 90% seen once. The source material was peripheral blood, sampled before pregnancy. The origin of the receptors is a female donor with multiple sclerosis, enrolled in a pregnancy study.

CDR3 DNA sequence: TGTGCCAGCAGCCCCGGGACAGGGTATCAGTACTTC. Amino acid sequence: CASSPGTGYQYF. V usage is TRBV6-6 and J usage is TRBJ2-5; 9 bases fit TRBD1. V lost 6 bases, J lost 11 bases, and 7 bases stayed unmatched. The germline V gene encodes CDR1 MNHNY and CDR2 SVGAGI (reference sequence). The CDR3 extends over 12 amino acids.

Concerning this clone itself: Since the CDR3 does not end with the conserved phenylalanine or tryptophan, this likely comes from a read error. It is unclear where the CDR3 begins or ends on the DNA, so no DNA is shown, and the CDR3 is as TCRdb lists it. The V and J genes are TRBV20-1 and TRBJ1-1; TRBD1 reflects the table's D call only, with no check against the DNA. The CDR3 extends over 8 residues, inclusive of both ends. Germline CDR1 and CDR2: DFQATT and SNEGSKA (reference sequence). The CDR3: CSARGHLE.

V gene TRBV9 combines with J gene TRBJ2-3; 7 bases are shared with TRBD1. The germline V gene has CDR1 SGDLS and CDR2 YYNGEE. V was pared by 3 bases and J by 2 bases, with 3 bases of the junction left unmatched. CDR3 length: 14 residues. The CDR3 is CASSGDSNTDTQYF. CDR3 DNA sequence: TGTGCCAGCAGCGGGGACAGCAACACAGATACGCAGTATTTT. Based on the CDR3 plus reference TRBV9 and TRBJ2-3, the full variable domain is DSGVTQTPKHLITATGQRVTLRCSPRSGDLSVYWYQQSLDQGLQFLIQYYNGEERAKGNILERFSAQQFPDLHSELNLSSLELGDSALYFCASSGDSNTDTQYFGPGTRLTVL.

The rearrangement links TRBV6-1 to TRBJ2-7; D may be TRBD2 (6 bases). CDR3 length: 14 residues. The germline V and J ends were trimmed by 3 bases and 11 bases, with 20 bases remaining between them. Germline V gene sequence: CDR1 MNHNS, CDR2 SASEGT. In nucleotides, the CDR3 is TGTGCCAGCAGTGATCGGCGGGACTCACTGGGAGAGTACTTC. Amino acids: CASSDRRDSLGEYF.

The V gene is TRBV28, the J gene TRBJ1-1, with D unclear. Trimming left V 8 bases short and J 6 bases short, with 10 bases between. Germline lookup yields CDR1 MDHEN and CDR2 SYDVKM. This CDR3 region has 11 residues. CDR3 sequence reads: CASRGVPEAFF. For the CDR3, the DNA is TGTGCCAGCCGGGGAGTCCCTGAAGCTTTCTTT.

This chain links TRBV28 with TRBJ1-4, with D perhaps TRBD1 (5 bases). This CDR3 is 13 amino acids long. The germline gives CDR1 MDHEN, CDR2 SYDVKM. V was clipped by 7 bases and J by 5 bases, with 11 bases between them. The DNA for the CDR3 is TGTGCCAGCACTGGACACTCGAATGAAAAACTGTTTTTT. Protein product: CASTGHSNEKLFF. Based on the CDR3 plus reference TRBV28 and TRBJ1-4, the full variable domain is DVKVTQSSRYLVKRTGEKVFLECVQDMDHENMFWYRQDPGLGLRLIYFSYDVKMKEKGDIPEGYSVSREKKERFSLILESASTNQTSMYLCASTGHSNEKLFFGSGTQLSVL.

The rearrangement uses TRBV29-1 and TRBJ2-4; a possible D gene is TRBD2 (6 bases). CDR3 size: 15 residues. V was cut by 1 base and J by 4 bases, with 14 bases left in between. Germline values: CDR1 SQVTM, CDR2 ANQGSEA. The CDR3 bases are TGCAGCGTTGAAGGGGTACGCGGGGAGAAAAACATTCAGTACTTC. It encodes CSVEGVRGEKNIQYF.

A single count supports this clone. The chain has TRBV19 and TRBJ1-5, with D possibly matching TRBD1 (6 bases). The germline V and J ends were trimmed by 2 bases and 3 bases, with 8 bases remaining between them. The CDR3 spans 14 residues. The germline V gene encodes CDR1 LNHDA and CDR2 SQIVND (reference sequence). The CDR3 protein is CASSIRDTNQPQHF. The DNA of the CDR3 is TGTGCCAGTAGTATACGGGACACCAATCAGCCCCAGCATTTT.

The genes are TRBV25-1 and TRBJ2-1; 11 bases line up with TRBD2. The germline V gene has CDR1 MGHDK and CDR2 SYGVNS. This CDR3 contains 16 residues. Trimming at V came to 3 bases and at J to 8 bases, leaving 9 bases not matched to a gene. The CDR3 sequence is CASSERQLAGADEQFF. The CDR3 DNA reads as TGTGCCAGCAGTGAGAGGCAACTAGCGGGAGCGGATGAGCAGTTCTTC.

This sequence joins TRBV5-1 and TRBJ2-7, with 7 bases that match TRBD2. The CDR3 has 14 amino acids. Germline V gene data show CDR1 as SGHRS and CDR2 as YFSETQ. The V gene end was trimmed by 3 bases and the J gene end by 3 bases; junction bases not matched to a gene: 6. CDR3 sequence: CASSWRGGNYEQYF. CDR3 DNA sequence: TGCGCCAGCAGCTGGCGGGGAGGGAACTACGAGCAGTACTTC.

This chain's CDR3 is CASSPRGRNTEAFF. CDR3 nucleotide sequence: TGTGCCAGCAGTCCCAGGGGGCGGAACACTGAAGCTTTCTTT. The chain employs TRBV6-5 and TRBJ1-1; 8 bases align to TRBD1. This CDR3 is built from 14 residues. V gave up 5 bases and J gave up 1 base; unmatched junction bases: 3. CDR1 is MNHEY, CDR2 SVGAGI, per germline.

The chain combines TRBV7-9 with TRBJ2-7; the D is unclear. V was pared by 3 bases and J by 0 bases, with 12 bases between. Germline CDR1 and CDR2: SEHNR and FQNEAQ (reference sequence). The CDR3 extends over 15 amino acids. In DNA, the CDR3 is TGTGCCAGCAGCTTTTTGTCAGGTCCCTCCTACGAGCAGTACTTC. Translating it yields CASSFLSGPSYEQYF.

The chain combines TRBV5-1 with TRBJ2-1; D call uncertain. This CDR3 comprises 15 residues. CDR1 is SGHRS, CDR2 YFSETQ, per germline. V lost 0 bases and J 0 bases, leaving 7 bases between the germline ends. In DNA, the CDR3 is TGCGCCAGCAGCTTGGGTACAAACTCCTACAATGAGCAGTTCTTC. This sequence encodes CASSLGTNSYNEQFF.

The V and J genes are TRBV18 and TRBJ1-1, with 7 bases aligning to TRBD1. The CDR3 sequence is 14 residues long. The ends lost 0 bases at V and 7 bases at J; junction bases unmatched: 5. Germline values: CDR1 KGHSH, CDR2 LQKENI. Written as DNA, the CDR3 is TGTGCCAGCTCACCACCGGGACAGTTGTTTGAAGCTTTCTTT. Its translation is CASSPPGQLFEAFF. Full variable domain (missing parts from reference TRBV18 and TRBJ1-1): NAGVMQNPRHLVRRRGQEARLRCSPMKGHSHVYWYRQLPEEGLKFMVYLQKENIIDESGMPKERFSAEFPKEGPSILRIQQVVRGDSAAYFCASSPPGQLFEAFFGQGTRLTVV.

The rearrangement joins TRBV19 to TRBJ2-7; the D gene is possibly TRBD1 (6 bases). This CDR3 region has 14 residues. Per the germline V gene, CDR1 is LNHDA and CDR2 is SQIVND (reference sequence). Trimming stripped 5 bases from V and 2 bases from J, with 13 bases between. CDR3 bases: TGTGCCAGTAGTTCATGGGGGCGACCCTACGAGCAGTACTTC. Translated, it gives CASSSWGRPYEQYF. The full variable domain, its missing parts supplied by reference TRBV19 and TRBJ2-7, is DGGITQSPKYLFRKEGQNVTLSCEQNLNHDAMYWYRQDPGQGLRLIYYSQIVNDFQKGDIAEGYSVSREKKESFPLTVTSAQKNPTAFYLCASSSWGRPYEQYFGPGTRLTVT.

The rearrangement joins TRBV5-1 to TRBJ2-5; D might be TRBD2 (6 bases). This CDR3 spans 14 amino acids. CDR1 is SGHRS and CDR2 is YFSETQ in the germline V gene. V lost 5 bases to trimming and J lost 8 bases, with 19 bases between them. The CDR3 DNA reads as TGCGCCAGCAGTCAAACGGTGCCCGGGGGAACCCAGTACTTC. Translated: CASSQTVPGGTQYF.